This T cell receptor (beta chain) derives from a study of blood T cell repertoires in COVID-19. Trimming removed 7 bases at V and 9 bases at J, with 16 bases between. Per germline, CDR1 MDHEN and CDR2 SYDVKM. This CDR3 contains 14 residues. Sequencing used immunoSEQ multiplex PCR; TCRdb keeps in-frame clones, though not all of them. Of 300,000 to 400,000 clones listed, roughly 91% are singletons. Sequenced material: peripheral blood. This chain joins TRBV28 and TRBJ1-6; tentatively, D is TRBD1 (5 bases). The TCR originated in a man aged 50 to 59 with active or convalescent COVID-19. The CDR3 protein is CASTIDGGTSPLHF. The CDR3 nucleotides read TGTGCCAGCACCATCGATGGGGGGACTTCACCCCTCCACTTT.